The sequence of this TCR beta chain was determined in a study of cytomegalovirus exposure and HLA in healthy donors. Study information: The study's early data release held some 85 million unique TCRs from HLA-typed donors.

60 Vbeta and 13 Jbeta primers were used in PCR. Measured with immunoSEQ multiplex PCR; TCRdb has only the in-frame clones, and not every one. The sample holds around 190,000 clones; approximately 80% are singletons and the top ten take 13% to 15%. Germline loops: CDR1 SGHTA, CDR2 FQGTGA. The V end lost 5 bases, the J end lost 2 bases, and 20 bases lay between the germline ends. The CDR3 length is 17 residues. The genes are TRBV7-3 and TRBJ2-3, with a tentative D call TRBD2 (7 bases). The TCR comes from a woman in her thirties in good health and CMV-seropositive. Input material: PBMCs. The CDR3: CASSPRGDKGPTDTQYF. The CDR3 DNA is TGTGCCAGCAGCCCCCGGGGGGACAAGGGGCCCACAGATACGCAGTATTTT.